Detailed here is one T cell receptor (beta chain). This clone was observed many times. Its antigen is still unknown. No qualities accompany the bases; no much larger clone lies one base away. This sample stems from a study of metastatic and nonmetastatic thyroid tumors (dated by TCRdb to the early 2020s). In terms of the full investigation: Repertoires from peripheral blood and from tumor or nodule tissue samples of malignant and benign thyroid patients were compared.

None of the patients had been given any treatment before thyroid surgery. Using T-cell receptor beta sequencing, the researchers looked back retrospectively at clinical samples from patients, gathered between about 2012 and 2018. To prepare the library, PCR was applied. TCRdb records Illumina HiSeq 4000 as the sequencer. High-throughput sequencing was used to profile the TCR beta-chain CDR3 region of each patient. The authors processed their data as follows. CDR3 differences across clinicopathological groups were used to build a classifier for discriminating distant-metastatic papillary thyroid cancer patients. The Shannon index was used to measure repertoire diversity, and the Morisita-Horn index was used to measure how similar tumor and blood repertoires were. TCRdb passed the public sequencing reads through fastp at Q25 and MiXCR, retaining productive beta sequences. The V and J calls reflect TCRdb's pipeline rather than the authors' work. This sample is represented by under 25,000 clones; roughly 15% of them were singletons. Around 36% of the sample is taken by the ten largest.

Paper-wide results and their limitations: In both blood and tumor samples, TCR beta diversity was reported to be significantly higher in malignant tumors than in benign nodules.

CDR1 and CDR2, per the germline V gene, are MNHEY and SVGEGT. Trimming at the junction amounts to 5 bases on V and 0 bases on J, and the germline ends lie 20 bases apart. The CDR3 spans 18 residues, from the cysteine through the phenylalanine. The only DNA kept is the CDR3, 54 bases in frame from the first base. The chain uses TRBV6-2 or TRBV6-3 and TRBJ2-1; the D gene is possibly TRBD1 or TRBD2, with 6 bases matching each. Sequenced: blood. The sequence was obtained from a female donor with papillary thyroid cancer or a benign thyroid nodule (not recorded which). Some clones in this sample may be carry-over from other donors' samples. The CDR3 loop reads CASSGGGQGRGSYNEQFF. The DNA is as follows: TGTGCCAGCAGTGGGGGTGGCCAGGGGCGGGGCTCCTACAATGAGCAGTTCTTC.